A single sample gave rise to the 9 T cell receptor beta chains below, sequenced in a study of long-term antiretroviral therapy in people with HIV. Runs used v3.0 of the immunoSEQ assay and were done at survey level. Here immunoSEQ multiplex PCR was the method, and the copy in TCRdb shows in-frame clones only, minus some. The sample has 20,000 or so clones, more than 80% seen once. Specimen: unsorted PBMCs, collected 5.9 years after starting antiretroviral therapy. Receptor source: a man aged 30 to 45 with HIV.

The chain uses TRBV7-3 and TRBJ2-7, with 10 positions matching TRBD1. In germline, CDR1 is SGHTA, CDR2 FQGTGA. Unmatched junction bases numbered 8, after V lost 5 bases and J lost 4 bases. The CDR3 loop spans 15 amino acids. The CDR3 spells CASSATGTGEYEQYF. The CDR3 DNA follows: TGTGCCAGCAGCGCAACCGGGACAGGGGAGTACGAGCAGTACTTC.

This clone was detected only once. The CDR3 bases are TGTGCCAGCAGCTTAGCGTACAGTGGCTCCTACGAGCAGTACTTC. Protein product: CASSLAYSGSYEQYF. This rearrangement joins TRBV7-8 to TRBJ2-7, with no clear D. This CDR3 has 15 amino acids. Germline V gives CDR1 SGHVS, CDR2 FQNEAQ. V lost 0 bases, J lost 0 bases, and 9 bases lay in between.

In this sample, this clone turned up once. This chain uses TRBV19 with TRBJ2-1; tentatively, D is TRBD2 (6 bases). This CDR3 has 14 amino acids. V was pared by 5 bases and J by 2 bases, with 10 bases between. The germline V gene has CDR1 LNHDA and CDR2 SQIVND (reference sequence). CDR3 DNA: TGTGCCAGTAGTTTCGGGGGTACCTACAATGAGCAGTTCTTC. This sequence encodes CASSFGGTYNEQFF.

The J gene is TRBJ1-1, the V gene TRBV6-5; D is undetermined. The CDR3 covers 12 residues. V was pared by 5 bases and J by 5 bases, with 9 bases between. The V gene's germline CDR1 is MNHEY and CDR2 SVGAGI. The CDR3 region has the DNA TGTGCCAGCAGTCCCTTGGGGACTGAAGCTTTCTTT. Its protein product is CASSPLGTEAFF.

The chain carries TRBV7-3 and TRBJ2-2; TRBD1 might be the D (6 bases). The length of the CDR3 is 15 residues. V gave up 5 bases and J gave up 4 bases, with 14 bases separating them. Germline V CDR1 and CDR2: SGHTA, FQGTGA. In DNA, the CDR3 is TGTGCCAGCAGCCCCCCGGGACAACTCACCGGGGAGCTGTTTTTT. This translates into CASSPPGQLTGELFF.

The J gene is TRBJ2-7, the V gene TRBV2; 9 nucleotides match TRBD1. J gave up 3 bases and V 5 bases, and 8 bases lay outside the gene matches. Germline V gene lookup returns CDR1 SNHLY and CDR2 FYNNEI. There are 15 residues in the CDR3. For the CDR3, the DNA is TGTGCCAGCAGTATCATGGGACAGGGTCTCTACGAGCAGTACTTC. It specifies CASSIMGQGLYEQYF.

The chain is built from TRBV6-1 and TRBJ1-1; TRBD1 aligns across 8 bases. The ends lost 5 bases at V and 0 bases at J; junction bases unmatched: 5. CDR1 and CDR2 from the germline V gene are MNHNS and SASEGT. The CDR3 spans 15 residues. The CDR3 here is CASSSTGVLNTEAFF. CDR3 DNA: TGTGCCAGCAGTTCGACAGGGGTTTTGAACACTGAAGCTTTCTTT.

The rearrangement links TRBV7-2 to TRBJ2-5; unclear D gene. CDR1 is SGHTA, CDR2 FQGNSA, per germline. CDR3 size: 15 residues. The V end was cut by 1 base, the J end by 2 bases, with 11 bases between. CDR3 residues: CASSLEAKQQETQYF. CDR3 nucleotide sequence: TGTGCCAGCAGCTTAGAGGCAAAGCAACAAGAGACCCAGTACTTC.

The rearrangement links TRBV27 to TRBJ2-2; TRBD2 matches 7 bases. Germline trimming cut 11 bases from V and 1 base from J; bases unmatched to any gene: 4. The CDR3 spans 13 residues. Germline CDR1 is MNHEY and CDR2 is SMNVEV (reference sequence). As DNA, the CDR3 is TGTGCCCCGGGAGGAGGGAACACCGGGGAGCTGTTTTTT. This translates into CAPGGGNTGELFF.